These 23 T cell receptor beta chains were sequenced from one sample in a study of T cell responses to AZD1222 COVID-19 vaccine. Generated by immunoSEQ multiplex PCR, the TCRdb table keeps only in-frame clones and is missing some. The sample records 100,000 to 150,000 clones, just over 90% being singletons. The sample consisted of peripheral blood, taken on day 0 of AZD1222 vaccination. The receptors were gathered from an adult in good health.

This sequence joins TRBV5-5 and TRBJ1-4; possibly TRBD1 for D (6 bases). CDR1 and CDR2 (germline): SGHKS, YYEKEE (reference sequence). The ends were cut back, 2 bases at V and 7 bases at J, with 12 bases in the middle. The CDR3 has 14 residues. CDR3 sequence (DNA): TGTGCCAGCAGCTTACAGGGTAGGCGTGAAAAACTGTTTTTT. This codes for CASSLQGRREKLFF.

The V and J genes are TRBV25-1 and TRBJ2-3; 10 nucleotides agree with TRBD2. J was trimmed by 1 base and V by 5 bases; bases with no gene match: 6. CDR3 size: 16 residues. Germline values: CDR1 MGHDK, CDR2 SYGVNS. The CDR3 DNA reads as TGTGCCAGCAGTCCCTTCCTAGCGGGGGGCACAGATACGCAGTATTTT. It encodes CASSPFLAGGTDTQYF.

The rearrangement joins TRBV4-3 to TRBJ2-1, with a tentative D call TRBD2 (6 bases). Trimming took off 3 bases at V and 3 bases at J, with 18 bases between the two ends. The CDR3 has 17 residues. Germline CDR1 is LGHNA and CDR2 is YSLEER. The CDR3 spells CASSQGFVLALYNEQFF. The DNA for the CDR3 is TGCGCCAGCAGCCAGGGCTTCGTACTAGCCCTCTACAATGAGCAGTTCTTC.

The chain combines TRBV6-2 or TRBV6-3 with TRBJ2-3; 13 bases line up with TRBD2. This CDR3 comprises 15 residues. V was clipped by 6 bases and J by 3 bases; unmatched bases: 3. Germline V gene lookup returns CDR1 MNHEY and CDR2 SVGEGT. The CDR3 loop is CASSLTSGGTDTQYF. The CDR3 bases are TGTGCCAGCAGCTTGACTAGCGGGGGGACAGATACGCAGTATTTT.

The CDR3 protein is CASSADRGARGIRNQPQHF. DNA for the CDR3: TGTGCCAGCAGTGCGGACAGGGGGGCCCGAGGGATTCGCAATCAGCCCCAGCATTTT. The V gene is TRBV6-1, the J gene TRBJ1-5, with TRBD1 identical over 10 bases. CDR3 length equals 19 residues. V was clipped by 4 bases and J by 2 bases; unmatched bases: 14. Looked up from germline, CDR1 is MNHNS and CDR2 is SASEGT.

The CDR3 reads CASSQTAGVQPQHF. The CDR3 region has the DNA TGTGCCAGCAGCCAAACGGCAGGTGTCCAGCCCCAGCATTTT. The rearrangement uses TRBV4-2 and TRBJ1-5; D is undetermined. Deletions cut 2 bases from V and 7 bases from J, with 12 bases between. This CDR3 has 14 residues. From germline, CDR1 is LGHNA and CDR2 YNFKEQ.

This chain joins TRBV21-1 and TRBJ2-1; the table's D call, TRBD2, has no DNA check behind it. TRBV21-1 is labeled a pseudogene. CDR3 length: 19 amino acids. DNA for the CDR3: TGTGCCAGCAGCAAAGTGCCAGCGGGCCCGATCCCGCGGAACAATGAGCAGTTCTTC. Translating it yields CASSKVPAGPIPRNNEQFF.

The count of this clone is one. The gene calls are TRBV4-2 and TRBJ1-2; perhaps TRBD1 as D (6 bases). This CDR3 is 14 amino acids long. Per the germline V gene, CDR1 is LGHNA and CDR2 is YNFKEQ. The V gene lost 4 bases and the J gene lost 4 bases, with 13 bases spanning the gap. CDR3 residues: CASSPGGQLYGYTF. The DNA for the CDR3 is TGTGCCAGCAGCCCTGGCGGACAGCTCTATGGCTACACCTTC.

This clone is a singleton in its sample. The chain employs TRBV28 and TRBJ2-5; D unclear. CDR3 length: 13 amino acids. Trimming stripped 2 bases from V and 2 bases from J, with 6 bases between. Germline CDR1 reads MDHEN; CDR2 reads SYDVKM. The CDR3 is CASSLDWQETQYF. CDR3 nucleotide sequence: TGTGCCAGCAGTTTAGATTGGCAAGAGACCCAGTACTTC.

This clone was observed a single time. This CDR3 is also generated by other DNA sequences in the sample. CDR3 in DNA: TGTGCCAGCAGCGCCGGGACAGGGAAAGGCTACACCTTC. Translation: CASSAGTGKGYTF. V gene TRBV9 combines with J gene TRBJ1-2; 9 positions match TRBD1. The V and J ends lost 3 bases and 8 bases, in that order; junction bases with no gene match: 5. CDR1 and CDR2 (germline): SGDLS, YYNGEE. This CDR3 comprises 13 residues.

This clone was seen a single time. CDR3 region: CASSSQGAGEQFF. CDR3 nucleotide sequence: TGTGCCAGCAGCTCACAGGGGGCAGGTGAGCAGTTCTTC. V is TRBV7-2 and J is TRBJ2-1, with TRBD1 matching over 9 bases. This CDR3 is 13 amino acids long. After removal of 4 bases from V and 9 bases from J, the junction contained 4 bases not matched to a gene. The germline V gene has CDR1 SGHTA and CDR2 FQGNSA.

For this clone: Other DNA sequences in the same sample also yield this CDR3. The J gene is TRBJ2-7, the V gene TRBV19; no reliable D call. Trimming removed 6 bases at V and 3 bases at J, with 6 bases between. The CDR3 length is 11 residues. Germline V gives CDR1 LNHDA, CDR2 SQIVND (reference sequence). The CDR3 region is CASSSLYEQYF. CDR3 bases: TGTGCCAGTAGCTCCCTCTACGAGCAGTACTTC.

The genes are TRBV5-1 and TRBJ2-5, with a weak D call TRBD2 (6 bases). CDR1 SGHRS and CDR2 YFSETQ come from the germline V gene. The CDR3 covers 14 residues. The V gene lost 4 bases and the J gene lost 3 bases, with 13 bases spanning the gap. Here the CDR3 DNA reads TGCGCCAGCAGCGTGGTTAGCGGAGAAGAGACCCAGTACTTC. Translated: CASSVVSGEETQYF.

This rearrangement joins TRBV6-5 to TRBJ1-5; D gene ambiguous. Germline assignment: CDR1 MNHEY and CDR2 SVGAGI. Trimming took 6 bases from V and 2 from J, leaving 14 bases between them. The CDR3 totals 15 residues. CDR3 DNA sequence: TGTGCCAGCAGCCCCTGGCTCGGGGGCAATCAGCCCCAGCATTTT. Residues: CASSPWLGGNQPQHF.

The chain recombines TRBV24-1 with TRBJ2-1; no definite D call. Trimming left V 4 bases short and J 6 bases short, with 6 bases between. The length of the CDR3 is 12 residues. Germline V gene sequence: CDR1 KGHDR, CDR2 SFDVKD. CDR3 region: CATSEDVNEQFF. Here the CDR3 DNA reads TGTGCCACCAGTGAGGACGTCAATGAGCAGTTCTTC.

This clone occurred once. V is TRBV5-6 and J is TRBJ1-5; maybe TRBD1 (5 bases). The V gene lost 5 bases and the J gene lost 2 bases, with 8 bases spanning the gap. The length of the CDR3 is 13 residues. Germline values: CDR1 SGHDT, CDR2 YYEEEE. The CDR3 DNA is TGTGCCAGCAGTCCACAGGGCAATCAGCCCCAGCATTTT. It yields the protein CASSPQGNQPQHF.

This clone showed up just once. This chain uses TRBV5-6 with TRBJ1-4; D remains unclear. V lost 0 bases to trimming and J lost 10 bases, with 13 bases between them. In germline, CDR1 is SGHDT, CDR2 YYEEEE. This CDR3 spans 14 amino acids. CDR3 sequence: CASSLGWGRGKLFF. DNA for the CDR3: TGTGCCAGCAGCTTGGGATGGGGTCGGGGAAAACTGTTTTTT. Filled out from reference TRBV5-6 and TRBJ1-4, the complete variable domain reads DAGVTQSPTHLIKTRGQQVTLRCSPKSGHDTVSWYQQALGQGPQFIFQYYEEEERQRGNFPDRFSGHQFPNYSSELNVNALLLGDSALYLCASSLGWGRGKLFFGSGTQLSVL.

The chain links TRBV12-3 or TRBV12-4 to TRBJ1-5; D gene uncertain. Deletions cut 6 bases from V and 1 base from J, with 7 bases between. This CDR3 spans 13 amino acids. CDR3 loop: CASSSLSNQPQHF. CDR3 coding DNA: TGTGCCAGCAGCTCCTTGAGCAATCAGCCCCAGCATTTT.

V gene TRBV23-1 combines with J gene TRBJ1-6; D gene uncertain. TRBV23-1 is treated as an ORF (open reading frame) with a function not yet certain. This CDR3 comprises 12 residues. Deletions cut 3 bases from V and 9 bases from J, with 6 bases between. The CDR3 sequence is CASSQGPSPLHF. The CDR3 nucleotides are TGCGCCAGCAGTCAGGGCCCTTCACCCCTCCACTTT.

The chain has TRBV4-2 and TRBJ1-5, with D possibly TRBD1 on 6 matching bases. Germline CDR1 reads LGHNA; CDR2 reads YNFKEQ. The CDR3 has 16 residues. Trimming removed 4 bases at V and 3 bases at J, with 16 bases between. The CDR3: CASSLSGGWDNQPQHF. DNA for the CDR3: TGTGCCAGCAGCCTGTCGGGGGGCTGGGACAATCAGCCCCAGCATTTT.

The V and J genes are TRBV6-2 or TRBV6-3 and TRBJ2-7, with D perhaps TRBD1 (6 bases). This CDR3 spans 13 amino acids. The germline CDR1 and CDR2 sequences are MNHEY and SVGEGT. The V end was cut by 5 bases, the J end by 3 bases, with 11 bases between. The CDR3 reads CASSQTGYYEQYF. CDR3 nucleotides: TGTGCCAGCAGTCAGACAGGATACTACGAGCAGTACTTC.

The V gene is TRBV10-2, the J gene TRBJ1-3; TRBD1 matches at 7 bases. Trimming took 7 bases from V and 0 from J; bases not matched to a gene: 6. The CDR3 consists of 15 residues. Germline V gene lookup returns CDR1 WSHSY and CDR2 SAAADI. Written as DNA, the CDR3 is TGCGCCAGCATGGGGACAGCTACCTCTGGAAACACCATATATTTT. Translation: CASMGTATSGNTIYF.

The chain employs TRBV7-9 and TRBJ1-2; 7 positions agree with TRBD1. Germline V gene lookup returns CDR1 SEHNR and CDR2 FQNEAQ (reference sequence). There are 15 residues in the CDR3. Trimming at V came to 4 bases and at J to 3 bases, leaving 8 bases not matched to a gene. This chain's CDR3 is CASSSSRGAYYGYTF. The DNA for the CDR3 is TGTGCCAGCAGCTCATCCAGGGGGGCTTACTATGGCTACACCTTC.